These 5 T cell receptor beta chains share one sample of origin, sequenced in a study of blood T cell repertoires in COVID-19. TCRdb's table, derived via immunoSEQ multiplex PCR, lists solely in-frame clones and lacks some. The repertoire holds roughly 280,000 clones, with around nine tenths as singletons. The sequencing input was PBMCs or T cells enriched from blood (not recorded which). The receptors here all came from a woman aged 55-70 years who had recovered from COVID-19.

This chain links TRBV29-1 with TRBJ2-3, with 8 bases fitting TRBD2. CDR1 and CDR2 (germline): SQVTM, ANQGSEA. The V gene end was trimmed by 6 bases and the J gene end by 1 base; junction bases not matched to a gene: 3. The CDR3 contains 13 residues. The CDR3 reads CSVPTSGTDTQYF. The CDR3 DNA follows: TGCAGCGTCCCGACTAGCGGCACAGATACGCAGTATTTT.

This clone appeared once. The CDR3 loop reads CASSFGAIWFF. CDR3 in DNA: TGTGCCAGCAGCTTTGGGGCTATTTGGTTCTTC. The chain recombines TRBV5-6 with TRBJ2-1, with a possible D match to TRBD1 (5 bases). The CDR3 consists of 11 residues. Trimming removed 2 bases from V and 15 bases from J, with 12 bases in between. Germline values: CDR1 SGHDT, CDR2 YYEEEE.

V usage is TRBV11-1 and J usage is TRBJ2-7; TRBD2 is a possible D gene (6 bases). The CDR3 is 14 amino acids. Germline assignment: CDR1 SGHAT and CDR2 FQDESV (reference sequence). V was trimmed by 8 bases and J by 5 bases, leaving 19 bases between them. The CDR3 nucleotides are TGTGCCAGCGGTATGGCGGGATCCCAAAACGAGCAGTACTTC. Translating it yields CASGMAGSQNEQYF.

The chain recombines TRBV5-6 with TRBJ1-3, with D unclear. Deletions cut 1 base from V and 0 bases from J, with 5 bases between. This CDR3 is 14 amino acids long. Germline CDR1 SGHDT, CDR2 YYEEEE. The CDR3: CASSLYSSGNTIYF. The CDR3 bases are TGTGCCAGCAGCTTGTACAGCTCTGGAAACACCATATATTTT.

This clone came up once. A junction end diverges from the germline sequence, so it may reflect a read error. This chain connects TRBV11-3 to TRBJ2-1, with D possibly matching TRBD1 (5 bases). The CDR3 sequence is 15 residues long. In germline, CDR1 is SGHNT, CDR2 YENEEA. The chain's CDR3 is CASSLGQGSFNEQFF. The CDR3, as DNA: TGTGCCAGCAGCTTAGGGCAGGGTTCCTTCAATGAGCAGTTCTTC.